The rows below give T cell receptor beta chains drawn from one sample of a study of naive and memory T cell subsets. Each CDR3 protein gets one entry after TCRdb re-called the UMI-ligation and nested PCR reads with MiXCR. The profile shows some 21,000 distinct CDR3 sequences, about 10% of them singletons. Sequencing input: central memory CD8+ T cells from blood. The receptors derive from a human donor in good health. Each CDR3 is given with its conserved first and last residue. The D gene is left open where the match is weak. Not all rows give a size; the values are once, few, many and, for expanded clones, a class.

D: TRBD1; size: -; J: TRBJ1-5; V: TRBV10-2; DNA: TGCGCCAGCAAGGACAGGGCACATCAGCCCCAGCATTTT; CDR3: CASKDRAHQPQHF
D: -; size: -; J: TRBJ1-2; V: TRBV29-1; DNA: TGCAGCGCTGGACCGACCGTAAGAGGCTACACCTTC; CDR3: CSAGPTVRGYTF
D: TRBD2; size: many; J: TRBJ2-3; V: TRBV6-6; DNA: TGTGCCAGCAGTTATTTGAGCGGGGGGAGCACAGATACGCAGTATTTT; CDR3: CASSYLSGGSTDTQYF
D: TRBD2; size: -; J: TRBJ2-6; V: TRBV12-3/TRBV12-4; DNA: TGTGCCAGCAGTGATCCGGGACTAGCCCTCTCTGGGGCCAACGTCCTGACTTTC; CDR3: CASSDPGLALSGANVLTF
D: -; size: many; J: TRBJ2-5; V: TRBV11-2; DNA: TGTGCCAGCAGCTTAGATCTAGAGTACCAAGAGACCCAGTACTTC; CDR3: CASSLDLEYQETQYF
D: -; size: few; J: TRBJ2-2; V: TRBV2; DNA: TGTGCCAGCAGTGGAGGGGAGCTGTTTTTT; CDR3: CASSGGELFF
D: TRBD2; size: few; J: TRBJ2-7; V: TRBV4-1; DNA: TGCGCCAGCCGACCTAAGAAGGAGCGGGAGACCTACGAGCAGTACTTC; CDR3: CASRPKKERETYEQYF
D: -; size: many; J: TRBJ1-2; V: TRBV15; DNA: TGTGCCACCAGCACAGGGTACGGCTACACCTTC; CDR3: CATSTGYGYTF
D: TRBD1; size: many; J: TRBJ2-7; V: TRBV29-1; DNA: TGCAGCGGTGCGACCGGGACAGGGTCCCACGAGCAGTACTTC; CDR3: CSGATGTGSHEQYF
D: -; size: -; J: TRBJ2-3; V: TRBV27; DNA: TGTGCCAGCAGTCCATACGGGGGCACAGATACGCAGTATTTT; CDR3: CASSPYGGTDTQYF
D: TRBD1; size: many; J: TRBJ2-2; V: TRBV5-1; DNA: TGCGCCAGCAGCCTGACCGGGACAGGGGGCGGTACCGGGGAGCTGTTTTTT; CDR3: CASSLTGTGGGTGELFF
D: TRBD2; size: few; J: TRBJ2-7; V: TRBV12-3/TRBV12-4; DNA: TGTGCCAGCAGTGAAAAACCGGGACTAGCGCCCTACGAGCAGTACTTC; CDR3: CASSEKPGLAPYEQYF
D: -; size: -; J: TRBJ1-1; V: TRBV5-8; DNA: TGTGCCAGCAGCTTTAGGAGCTCGAACACTGAAGCTTTCTTT; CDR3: CASSFRSSNTEAFF
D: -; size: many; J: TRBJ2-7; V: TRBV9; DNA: TGTGCCAGCAGCGGGGGGCCTGGGTCCCCCACCTACGAGCAGTACTTC; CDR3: CASSGGPGSPTYEQYF
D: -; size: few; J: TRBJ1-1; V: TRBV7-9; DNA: TGTGCCAGCAGCCCCCCGGGCTGGAAAGCTTTCTTT; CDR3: CASSPPGWKAFF
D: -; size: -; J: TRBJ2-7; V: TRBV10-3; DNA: TGTGCCATCAGTAGAGGTCCCGAGCAGTACTTC; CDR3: CAISRGPEQYF
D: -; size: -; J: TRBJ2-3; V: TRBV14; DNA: TGTGCCAGCAGCCAAGGGCCGGGGAGGTACACAGATACGCAGTATTTT; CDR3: CASSQGPGRYTDTQYF
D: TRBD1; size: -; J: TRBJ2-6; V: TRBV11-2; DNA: TGTGCCAGCAGCTTGGACAGGGGGCGCGTGGGGGCCAACGTCCTGACTTTC; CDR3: CASSLDRGRVGANVLTF
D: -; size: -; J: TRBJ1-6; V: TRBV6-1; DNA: TGTGCCAGCAGTGAAGAGGCGGGATTCAATTCACCCCTCCACTTT; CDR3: CASSEEAGFNSPLHF
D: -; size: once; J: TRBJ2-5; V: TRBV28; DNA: TGTGCCAGCAGTCATGTTAGTGGGGAGACCCAGTACTTC; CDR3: CASSHVSGETQYF
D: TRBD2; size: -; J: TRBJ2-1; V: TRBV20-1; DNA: TGCAGTGCTAGACGGAATCCTAGCGGGAGTGTCTACAATGAGCAGTTCTTC; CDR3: CSARRNPSGSVYNEQFF
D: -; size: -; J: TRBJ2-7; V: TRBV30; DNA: TGTGCCTGGACTGTTCCTGGCAGATCCTACGAGCAGTACTTC; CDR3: CAWTVPGRSYEQYF
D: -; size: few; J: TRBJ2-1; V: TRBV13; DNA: TGTGCCAGCAGCTTATCCCCACAGCCATACAATGAGCAGTTCTTC; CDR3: CASSLSPQPYNEQFF
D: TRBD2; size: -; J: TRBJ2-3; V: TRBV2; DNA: TGTGCCATTCCGGGACTAGATGTAGATACGCAGTATTTT; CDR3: CAIPGLDVDTQYF